The TCR beta chain under discussion was sequenced for a study of blood T cell repertoires in COVID-19. Study context: The study drew acute and convalescent COVID-19 samples from the United States, Italy and Spain. T cells, B-cell-depleted T cells, or PBMCs supplied cDNA or gDNA.

Original methodology: Reference gene primer amplification gave estimated nucleated cell counts. This table comes from immunoSEQ multiplex PCR, and its TCRdb copy is limited to in-frame clones, with some not included. V, J and clone size are taken as reported in that table, and D and trimming were inferred from the DNA itself. The table records approximately 68,000 clones, around 82% of them present only once. Material for sequencing was peripheral blood. The sequence came from an elderly man with active COVID-19.

The CDR3 loop reads CASSLAGGGEQFF. Written as DNA, the CDR3 is TGTGCCAGCAGCTTAGCTGGGGGCGGAGAGCAGTTCTTC. The rearrangement uses TRBV7-9 and TRBJ2-1; D is perhaps TRBD1 (6 bases). The V end lost 0 bases, the J end lost 10 bases, and 10 bases lay between the germline ends. The CDR3 consists of 13 residues. Looked up from germline, CDR1 is SEHNR and CDR2 is FQNEAQ (reference sequence).